This T cell receptor (beta chain) was captured by sequencing in a study of blood T cell repertoires in COVID-19. Background on the study: COVID-19 samples from acute and convalescent phases originated in the United States, Italy and Spain. T cells, B-cell-depleted T cells, or PBMCs supplied cDNA or gDNA.

In the original analysis: Amplified reference gene primers provided the basis for estimating nucleated cell counts. TCRdb's table, derived via immunoSEQ multiplex PCR, lists solely in-frame clones and lacks some. V, J and clone size were drawn from that table, and D and trimming were deduced from the DNA. The table lists a few hundred thousand clones, roughly 85% of them singletons. CDR1 DFQATT and CDR2 SNEGSKA come from the germline V gene (reference sequence). This CDR3 comprises 12 residues. The V end was cut by 6 bases, the J end by 7 bases, with 12 bases between. The rearrangement links TRBV20-1 to TRBJ1-4; perhaps TRBD1 as D (5 bases). This receptor was taken from a woman aged 18-29 years who had recovered from COVID-19. Sequencing was carried out using peripheral blood. The CDR3 spells CSASGAAEKLFF. CDR3 in DNA: TGCAGTGCCAGTGGGGCCGCTGAAAAACTGTTTTTT.